A single sample is the source of the 32 T cell receptor beta chains below, sequenced in a study of PD-1 blockade in classical Hodgkin lymphoma. Only in-frame clones appear in the TCRdb table, and some are missing; sequencing was by immunoSEQ multiplex PCR. The sample has roughly 50,000 clones, about 90% seen once. Regarding time point: cycle 4 day 1 (C4D1), after 5 to 7 weeks of nivolumab. Every patient relapsed after autologous stem cell transplantation, and brentuximab vedotin exposure varied. The sample consisted of peripheral blood mononuclear cells (PBMCs), taken before the fourth cycle of nivolumab. The receptors derive from a human donor with classical Hodgkin lymphoma.

The V call is TRBV6-5, the J call TRBJ2-1; D remains unclear. Trimming took off 2 bases at V and 9 bases at J, with 11 bases between the two ends. Germline CDR1 reads MNHEY; CDR2 reads SVGAGI. The CDR3 spans 13 residues. The CDR3 protein is CASSYPTPGEQFF. Written as DNA, the CDR3 is TGTGCCAGCAGTTACCCTACACCTGGTGAGCAGTTCTTC.

The chain joins TRBV5-6 to TRBJ2-2; perhaps TRBD1 as D (5 bases). The ends were cut back, 0 bases at V and 5 bases at J, with 5 bases in the middle. The length of the CDR3 is 13 residues. Germline V CDR1 and CDR2: SGHDT, YYEEEE. Written as DNA, the CDR3 is TGTGCCAGCAGCTTGGCAGGGACCGGGGAGCTGTTTTTT. Translation gives CASSLAGTGELFF.

The chain joins TRBV6-5 to TRBJ2-5; TRBD1 agrees at 8 bases. J gave up 5 bases and V 6 bases, and 8 bases lay outside the gene matches. CDR3 length: 14 residues. CDR1 is MNHEY, CDR2 SVGAGI, per germline. The CDR3 sequence: CASSLGQGRETQYF. In DNA form, the CDR3 reads TGTGCCAGCAGCCTAGGACAGGGCCGGGAGACCCAGTACTTC.

This rearrangement joins TRBV11-3 to TRBJ2-1; 9 positions match TRBD2. V gave up 1 base and J gave up 8 bases; unmatched junction bases: 6. CDR1 is SGHNT, CDR2 YENEEA, per germline. The length of the CDR3 is 15 residues. The CDR3 here is CASSLVGGRVDEQFF. The CDR3 DNA reads as TGTGCCAGCAGCTTAGTAGGCGGGAGGGTCGATGAGCAGTTCTTC.

The rearrangement joins TRBV7-3 to TRBJ2-1, with TRBD2 matching over 8 bases. With V trimmed by 2 bases and J by 0 bases, 3 bases remained unmatched. CDR1 and CDR2 (germline): SGHTA, FQGTGA. The CDR3 extends over 16 amino acids. Here the CDR3 reads CASSLYSGSSYNEQFF. The CDR3 nucleotides read TGTGCCAGCAGCTTATACAGCGGGAGCTCCTACAATGAGCAGTTCTTC.

The rearrangement joins TRBV6-1 to TRBJ2-1, with 8 bases identical to TRBD2. The junction had 7 bases not matched to a gene; V was cut back by 1 base and J by 5 bases. Germline lookup yields CDR1 MNHNS and CDR2 SASEGT. The length of the CDR3 is 16 residues. This chain's CDR3 is CASSEDSGIFDNEQFF. CDR3 nucleotide sequence: TGTGCCAGCAGTGAAGATAGCGGGATATTCGACAATGAGCAGTTCTTC.

This clone was seen just once. The chain carries TRBV5-1 and TRBJ1-4, with D maybe TRBD1 (6 bases). Trimming took off 4 bases at V and 6 bases at J, with 19 bases between the two ends. The CDR3 consists of 16 residues. CDR1 and CDR2 from the germline V gene are SGHRS and YFSETQ. The CDR3 DNA sequence: TGCGCCAGCAGCCCCCTGTTCGGGGGCCTCCATGAAAAACTGTTTTTT. Protein sequence: CASSPLFGGLHEKLFF.

The chain uses TRBV14 and TRBJ1-4, with D maybe TRBD1 (6 bases). The CDR3 runs 13 residues. The germline CDR1 and CDR2 sequences are SGHDN and FVKESK. V lost 4 bases to trimming and J lost 9 bases, with 12 bases between them. The CDR3: CASSPPGHQKLFF. Here the CDR3 DNA reads TGTGCCAGCAGCCCGCCGGGACACCAAAAACTGTTTTTT.

The chain recombines TRBV29-1 with TRBJ2-5; D remains ambiguous. Germline V gene sequence: CDR1 SQVTM, CDR2 ANQGSEA. Trimming took off 6 bases at V and 5 bases at J, with 16 bases between the two ends. The CDR3 totals 13 residues. The CDR3 spells CSVHPVGIETQYF. The DNA of the CDR3 is TGCAGCGTCCACCCCGTAGGTATTGAGACCCAGTACTTC.

The chain recombines TRBV5-1 with TRBJ2-3; 11 bases map to TRBD1. The CDR3 covers 16 residues. CDR1 is SGHRS, CDR2 YFSETQ, per germline. The ends lost 4 bases at V and 10 bases at J; junction bases unmatched: 14. The CDR3 coding sequence is TGCGCCAGCAGCGACTCAGGGACAGGGGGTATAGTGGCGCAGTATTTT. Amino acids: CASSDSGTGGIVAQYF.

This chain links TRBV7-2 with TRBJ2-4; no firm D call. This CDR3 region has 15 residues. Looked up from germline, CDR1 is SGHTA and CDR2 is FQGNSA. Trimming took off 4 bases at V and 7 bases at J, with 17 bases between the two ends. The DNA of the CDR3 is TGTGCCAGCAGCTCCCCCGGCCAAGGGTGGAACATTCAGTACTTC. This encodes CASSSPGQGWNIQYF.

The CDR3 region is CASSILGQIYEQYF. The CDR3, as DNA: TGTGCCAGTAGTATTCTGGGACAGATCTACGAGCAGTACTTC. This chain connects TRBV19 to TRBJ2-7, with 7 nucleotides matching TRBD1. V was pared by 3 bases and J by 3 bases, with 5 bases of the junction left unmatched. The CDR3 sequence is 14 residues long. Germline loops: CDR1 LNHDA, CDR2 SQIVND (reference sequence).

This clone is a singleton in its sample. The V call is TRBV12-5, the J call TRBJ1-2; D is uncertain. Germline V gene sequence: CDR1 LGHNT, CDR2 FRNRAP. Deletions cut 1 base from V and 1 base from J, with 10 bases between. The CDR3 covers 15 residues. CDR3 in amino acids: CASGLAGPDNYGYTF. Here the CDR3 DNA reads TGTGCTAGTGGTTTGGCAGGCCCTGATAACTATGGCTACACCTTC.

This chain joins TRBV28 and TRBJ2-5; TRBD2 might be the D (5 bases). The CDR3 runs 15 residues. V lost 5 bases to trimming and J lost 1 base, with 14 bases between them. Per the germline V gene, CDR1 is MDHEN and CDR2 is SYDVKM. CDR3 sequence reads: CASSKRGWAQETQYF. Written as DNA, the CDR3 is TGTGCCAGCAGTAAGCGAGGGTGGGCCCAAGAGACCCAGTACTTC.

J is TRBJ1-5 and V is TRBV9, with D possibly being TRBD1 (5 bases). Between the trimmed V and J ends, which lost 3 bases and 6 bases, there was a span of 10 bases. CDR1 is SGDLS, CDR2 YYNGEE, per germline. The CDR3 contains 13 residues. The CDR3 DNA is TGTGCCAGCAGCGGGGGGGAGCTTCAGCCCCAGCATTTT. It specifies CASSGGELQPQHF.

The V call is TRBV25-1, the J call TRBJ2-2, with no clear D. The CDR3 extends over 14 amino acids. In germline, CDR1 is MGHDK, CDR2 SYGVNS. Deletions cut 2 bases from V and 3 bases from J, with 7 bases between. The CDR3 DNA reads as TGTGCCAGCAGTGAAGCATGGGACACCGGGGAGCTGTTTTTT. Its protein is CASSEAWDTGELFF.

The chain has TRBV5-6 and TRBJ2-7, with D possibly TRBD1 on 6 matching bases. CDR1 SGHDT and CDR2 YYEEEE come from the germline V gene. Trimming removed 0 bases at V and 4 bases at J, with 11 bases between. The CDR3 sequence is 14 residues long. CDR3 protein: CASSLDRELYEQYF. The CDR3 DNA follows: TGTGCCAGCAGCTTGGACAGGGAACTTTACGAGCAGTACTTC.

The chain couples TRBV4-2 to TRBJ2-3; TRBD2 matches 8 bases. The CDR3 is 18 residues long. Germline lookup yields CDR1 LGHNA and CDR2 YNFKEQ. V gave up 3 bases and J gave up 2 bases; unmatched junction bases: 13. CDR3 amino acids: CASSQPLRGSGNTDTQYF. The CDR3 DNA is TGTGCCAGCAGCCAGCCACTCCGGGGTAGCGGGAACACAGATACGCAGTATTTT.

The rearrangement links TRBV2 to TRBJ1-5; D unclear. The V end was cut by 6 bases, the J end by 0 bases, with 6 bases between. Germline lookup yields CDR1 SNHLY and CDR2 FYNNEI. The CDR3 runs 13 residues. The DNA of the CDR3 is TGTGCCAGCAGCGAGAATAGCAATCAGCCCCAGCATTTT. Encoded protein: CASSENSNQPQHF.

V is TRBV6-6 and J is TRBJ2-5, with D possibly matching TRBD2 (5 bases). V gave up 10 bases and J gave up 0 bases, with 12 bases separating them. Per the germline V gene, CDR1 is MNHNY and CDR2 is SVGAGI (reference sequence). This CDR3 is 13 amino acids long. Written as DNA, the CDR3 is TGTGCCATCCATGCGGAGGACCAAGAGACCCAGTACTTC. Its translation is CAIHAEDQETQYF.

The chain uses TRBV5-1 and TRBJ1-1, with a possible D match to TRBD1 (5 bases). The CDR3 contains 16 residues. Trimming left V 0 bases short and J 1 base short, with 13 bases between. The V gene's germline CDR1 is SGHRS and CDR2 YFSETQ. CDR3 in amino acids: CASSLGRVGGNTEAFF. CDR3 bases: TGCGCCAGCAGCTTGGGCAGGGTTGGCGGGAACACTGAAGCTTTCTTT.

This sequence joins TRBV7-8 and TRBJ1-2; D is ambiguous. Germline lookup yields CDR1 SGHVS and CDR2 FQNEAQ. V dropped 1 base and J dropped 3 bases, with 15 bases sitting between them. The CDR3 has 16 amino acids. The CDR3 region has the DNA TGTGCCAGCAGCTTAGAGGCAAGTCGAGGGCACTATGGCTACACCTTC. Translated: CASSLEASRGHYGYTF.

This chain joins TRBV4-1 and TRBJ1-2, with D unclear. The germline gives CDR1 MGHRA, CDR2 YSYEKL. V was trimmed by 6 bases and J by 2 bases, leaving 10 bases between them. This CDR3 is 13 amino acids long. The CDR3 region has the DNA TGCGCCAGCAGACTTCATGGGAACTATGGCTACACCTTC. Translated: CASRLHGNYGYTF.

V usage is TRBV28 and J usage is TRBJ1-2; 7 bases agree with TRBD1. Germline lookup yields CDR1 MDHEN and CDR2 SYDVKM. CDR3 length: 14 amino acids. Trimming took 6 bases from V and 4 from J; bases not matched to a gene: 8. The DNA for the CDR3 is TGTGCCAGCAGGGAGACAGGGTTGGGCTATGGCTACACCTTC. Translating gives CASRETGLGYGYTF.

V gene TRBV30 combines with J gene TRBJ1-3; no clear D gene. In germline, CDR1 is GTSNPN, CDR2 SVGIG (reference sequence). CDR3 length: 14 residues. Trimming pared 4 bases from V and 4 bases from J, leaving 14 bases between. The CDR3 here is CAWTWGFGGNTIYF. The CDR3 DNA is TGTGCCTGGACATGGGGATTCGGGGGAAACACCATATATTTT.

The rearrangement uses TRBV13 and TRBJ2-5; TRBD2 agrees at 15 bases. The J segment lost 5 bases and the V segment lost 2 bases, leaving 15 bases of the junction unmatched. The CDR3 sequence is 20 residues long. In germline, CDR1 is PRHDT, CDR2 FYEKMQ (reference sequence). The chain's CDR3 is CASSLFGTSGRLPRMETQYF. CDR3 DNA sequence: TGTGCCAGCAGCTTATTTGGGACTAGCGGGAGGCTCCCTAGGATGGAGACCCAGTACTTC.

The J gene is TRBJ2-7, the V gene TRBV5-4; maybe TRBD1 (6 bases). The V and J ends lost 4 bases and 2 bases respectively, with 13 bases between them. CDR1 SGHNT and CDR2 YYREEE come from the germline V gene (reference sequence). This CDR3 has 14 residues. CDR3 loop: CASSADRIAYEQYF. CDR3 bases: TGTGCCAGCAGCGCAGACAGGATAGCCTACGAGCAGTACTTC.

V usage is TRBV6-1 and J usage is TRBJ2-7; TRBD1 matches at 8 bases. The CDR3 consists of 13 residues. Germline values: CDR1 MNHNS, CDR2 SASEGT. V dropped 11 bases and J dropped 0; count of bases not matched to a gene: 6. The CDR3 spells CAGKGQDSYEQYF. For the CDR3, the DNA is TGTGCCGGTAAGGGACAGGACTCCTACGAGCAGTACTTC.

V is TRBV29-1 and J is TRBJ1-2; D unresolved. Germline CDR1 is SQVTM and CDR2 is ANQGSEA. The V and J ends lost 8 bases and 1 base respectively, with 14 bases between them. CDR3 length: 13 amino acids. CDR3 loop: CSIRTHINYGYTF. The CDR3 nucleotides read TGCAGCATCCGGACTCATATTAACTATGGCTACACCTTC. Filled out from reference TRBV29-1 and TRBJ1-2, the complete variable domain reads SAVISQKPSRDICQRGTSLTIQCQVDSQVTMMFWYRQQPGQSLTLIATANQGSEATYESGFVIDKFPISRPNLTFSTLTVSNMSPEDSSIYLCSIRTHINYGYTFGSGTRLTVV.

A single count supports this clone. The chain has TRBV5-1 and TRBJ2-1; TRBD1 agrees at 9 bases. The V gene end was trimmed by 4 bases and the J gene end by 1 base; junction bases not matched to a gene: 6. The length of the CDR3 is 16 residues. Germline CDR1 and CDR2: SGHRS and YFSETQ. CDR3 sequence reads: CASSPIGTGSYNEQFF. Here the CDR3 DNA reads TGCGCCAGCAGCCCGATCGGGACAGGGTCCTACAATGAGCAGTTCTTC.

The chain carries TRBV5-1 and TRBJ2-7, with a weak D call TRBD1 (6 bases). V was trimmed by 4 bases and J by 5 bases, leaving 13 bases between them. In germline, CDR1 is SGHRS, CDR2 YFSETQ. This CDR3 contains 13 residues. CDR3 nucleotides: TGCGCCAGCAGCCTCCGGGACACCAACGAGCAGTACTTC. It yields the protein CASSLRDTNEQYF.

V and J are TRBV6-1 and TRBJ2-1, with 8 bases aligning to TRBD2. Germline loops: CDR1 MNHNS, CDR2 SASEGT. With V trimmed by 7 bases and J by 9 bases, 11 bases remained unmatched. The CDR3 is made up of 14 amino acids. CDR3 in amino acids: CASTLAGKIGEQFF. The CDR3 DNA reads TGTGCCAGCACGCTAGCGGGTAAGATCGGTGAGCAGTTCTTC.